This T cell receptor (beta chain) was documented in a study of beta chain features in type 1 diabetes. Study-level findings and limits: For TCRB rearrangement, an influence of HLA type remained unresolved here. Shortening of TCRB CDR3s, moderate but significant, appeared in all four CD4+ subsets of Type 1 diabetes patients.

On average, the one heparinised blood draw given by each donor was approximately 120 mL. All of the sorted populations showed purity greater than 95%. Notes on this clone: Its matching antigen is unknown.

The V gene's germline CDR1 is SGHVS and CDR2 FQNEAQ. The V and J ends lost 5 bases and 3 bases respectively, with 15 bases between them. This CDR3 comprises 15 residues. cDNA synthesis used the whole RNA isolate, giving expressed TCRB sequences. Measured with immunoSEQ multiplex PCR; TCRdb has only the in-frame clones, and not every one. The table includes about 930,000 clones, 17% detected once. This receptor was identified in a woman between 18 and 29 years old in good health. Sequences were obtained from naive CD4+ T cells from blood. The rearrangement links TRBV7-8 to TRBJ2-3, with D tentatively TRBD2 (5 bases). CDR3 nucleotide sequence: TGTGCCAGCAGCCGGAGGCGAGATCGAACAGATACGCAGTATTTT. This gives the protein CASSRRRDRTDTQYF.